These 23 T cell receptor beta chains were sequenced from one sample in a study of blood T cell repertoires in COVID-19 (dated by TCRdb to about 2020). Libraries were built with the immunoSEQ multiplex PCR assay. The clones in this table, taken by TCRdb from immuneACCESS, are in-frame only. Not every clone is retained; where verified, under half of the shortfall comes from an unresolved V gene, and the cause of the rest is unknown. This sample lists a few hundred thousand clones; more than 75% were detected once. The top ten clonotypes cover roughly 8% of the sample. Sequenced input: peripheral blood. These receptors came from a woman aged 50 to 60 who had recovered from COVID-19.

The V and J genes are TRBV27 and TRBJ2-1; 13 bases align to TRBD2. The germline CDR1 and CDR2 sequences are MNHEY and SMNVEV (reference sequence). This CDR3 contains 16 residues. Germline trimming cut 5 bases from V and 8 bases from J; bases unmatched to any gene: 9. The CDR3 protein is CASSLTRTSGSHEQFF. In DNA form, the CDR3 reads TGTGCCAGCAGTCTTACCCGGACTAGCGGGAGCCATGAGCAGTTCTTC.

The gene calls are TRBV9 and TRBJ1-2; weak D call: TRBD1 (5 bases). Trimming took off 0 bases at V and 7 bases at J, with 16 bases between the two ends. Germline CDR1 is SGDLS and CDR2 is YYNGEE. This CDR3 has 15 residues. The CDR3 region is CASSVAAGLRSGYTF. For the CDR3, the DNA is TGTGCCAGCAGCGTAGCCGCAGGGCTACGTAGTGGCTACACCTTC.

The chain links TRBV9 to TRBJ2-3; 9 nucleotides line up with TRBD2. Germline V gene lookup returns CDR1 SGDLS and CDR2 YYNGEE. The CDR3 sequence is 17 residues long. V lost 0 bases, J lost 1 base, and 6 bases stayed unmatched. In nucleotides, the CDR3 is TGTGCCAGCAGCGTAGGTCTAGCGGGATCCGGCACAGATACGCAGTATTTT. Protein sequence: CASSVGLAGSGTDTQYF. Drawing the rest from reference TRBV9 and TRBJ2-3, the complete variable domain is DSGVTQTPKHLITATGQRVTLRCSPRSGDLSVYWYQQSLDQGLQFLIQYYNGEERAKGNILERFSAQQFPDLHSELNLSSLELGDSALYFCASSVGLAGSGTDTQYFGPGTRLTVL.

V is TRBV5-4 and J is TRBJ2-1, with 10 bases identical to TRBD2. Trimming removed 2 bases from V and 5 bases from J; junction bases left unmatched: 4. The CDR3 length is 15 residues. The germline V gene has CDR1 SGHNT and CDR2 YYREEE (reference sequence). The CDR3 spells CASSLTSGDHNEQFF. The CDR3 DNA reads TGTGCCAGCAGCTTAACTAGCGGGGACCACAATGAGCAGTTCTTC.

The chain recombines TRBV18 with TRBJ1-1; tentatively, D is TRBD1 (5 bases). In germline, CDR1 is KGHSH, CDR2 LQKENI. This CDR3 contains 13 residues. V was cut by 5 bases and J by 1 base, with 8 bases left in between. The CDR3 nucleotides read TGTGCCAGCTCAGGGGCGGAGAACACTGAAGCTTTCTTT. It yields the protein CASSGAENTEAFF.

The V call is TRBV5-3, the J call TRBJ1-5; 11 nucleotides align to TRBD1. TRBV5-3 is an ORF, and what it does is uncertain. With 4 bases clipped from V and 5 bases from J, the junction kept 11 bases outside the gene matches. This CDR3 region has 17 residues. CDR3 loop: CARSPGQGADEDQPQHF. The CDR3 nucleotides read TGTGCCAGAAGCCCCGGACAGGGGGCAGATGAGGATCAGCCCCAGCATTTT.

The J gene is TRBJ1-2, the V gene TRBV4-3; D remains ambiguous. Trimming cost V 0 bases and J 6 bases, with 20 bases left between them. The CDR3 is made up of 17 amino acids. Germline CDR1 reads LGHNA; CDR2 reads YSLEER. The CDR3 region has the DNA TGCGCCAGCAGCCAAGATCGGGGAACAGCCTCGGGGAATGGCTACACCTTC. It translates to CASSQDRGTASGNGYTF.

CDR3 sequence reads: CASSSGGGSKNIQYF. In nucleotides, the CDR3 is TGTGCCAGCAGCTCGGGCGGAGGCTCCAAAAACATTCAGTACTTC. The V and J genes are TRBV9 and TRBJ2-4, with D possibly matching TRBD2 (5 bases). Trimming pared 4 bases from V and 2 bases from J, leaving 13 bases between. The CDR3 sequence is 15 residues long. CDR1 SGDLS and CDR2 YYNGEE come from the germline V gene.

The chain recombines TRBV9 with TRBJ2-1; D is possibly TRBD1 (5 bases). The CDR3 is 15 residues long. From germline, CDR1 is SGDLS and CDR2 YYNGEE. Trimming removed 4 bases from V and 5 bases from J, with 16 bases in between. The CDR3: CASSPRPDSNNEQFF. The CDR3 DNA sequence: TGTGCCAGCAGCCCCCGCCCCGACAGCAACAATGAGCAGTTCTTC.

The chain combines TRBV6-5 with TRBJ1-1; D ambiguous. The V end lost 2 bases, the J end lost 0 bases, and 7 bases lay between the germline ends. CDR3 length: 14 residues. Germline CDR1 MNHEY, CDR2 SVGAGI. The CDR3 DNA sequence: TGTGCCAGCAGTTACACCACAATGAACACTGAAGCTTTCTTT. Translating it yields CASSYTTMNTEAFF.

This chain uses TRBV11-2 with TRBJ2-7; 12 positions agree with TRBD2. This CDR3 comprises 14 residues. The trim removed 7 bases at V and 4 bases at J, leaving 5 bases unmatched. Germline assignment: CDR1 SGHAT and CDR2 FQNNGV. The CDR3 DNA follows: TGTGCCAGCACCCGAGGACTAGCGGGGTACGAGCAGTACTTC. Translating it yields CASTRGLAGYEQYF.

This chain joins TRBV6-2 or TRBV6-3 and TRBJ1-1; D not certain. The germline CDR1 and CDR2 sequences are MNHEY and SVGEGT. This CDR3 is built from 15 residues. V was clipped by 6 bases and J by 3 bases, with 17 bases between them. The CDR3 here is CASSLPNAFYTEAFF. For the CDR3, the DNA is TGTGCCAGCAGCCTGCCGAACGCGTTTTACACTGAAGCTTTCTTT.

The CDR3, as DNA: TGTGCCATCGTAATCTCTGGGGCCAACGTCCTGACTTTC. Translated, it gives CAIVISGANVLTF. This chain uses TRBV5-4 with TRBJ2-6, with D hard to call. CDR3 size: 13 residues. The germline V gene has CDR1 SGHNT and CDR2 YYREEE (reference sequence). The V and J ends lost 9 bases and 0 bases respectively, with 7 bases between them. Full variable domain (missing parts from reference TRBV5-4 and TRBJ2-6): ETGVTQSPTHLIKTRGQQVTLRCSSQSGHNTVSWYQQALGQGPQFIFQYYREEENGRGNFPPRFSGLQFPNYSSELNVNALELDDSALYLCAIVISGANVLTFGAGSRLTVL.

The chain links TRBV30 to TRBJ2-7; D remains ambiguous. Germline V gene data show CDR1 as GTSNPN and CDR2 as SVGIG (reference sequence). V lost 2 bases, J lost 0 bases, and 8 bases lay in between. This CDR3 comprises 13 residues. The CDR3 loop is CAWSPWASYEQYF. CDR3 nucleotides: TGTGCCTGGAGTCCCTGGGCCTCCTACGAGCAGTACTTC.

This rearrangement joins TRBV3-1 (or the pseudogene TRBV3-2) to TRBJ2-7, with D possibly being TRBD2 (6 bases). The germline V gene encodes CDR1 LGHDT and CDR2 YNNKEL (reference sequence). The CDR3 is 13 amino acids. The V end was cut by 4 bases, the J end by 7 bases, with 14 bases between. CDR3 residues: CASSPSVGGEQYF. The DNA for the CDR3 is TGTGCCAGCAGCCCCTCAGTTGGGGGGGAGCAGTACTTC.

The V gene is TRBV4-3, the J gene TRBJ1-2; 9 bases are shared with TRBD1. The germline V gene has CDR1 LGHNA and CDR2 YSLEER. CDR3 length: 15 amino acids. V lost 1 base and J lost 6; bases outside the gene matches: 6. The CDR3: CASSQVGQGLDGYTF. DNA of the CDR3: TGCGCCAGCAGCCAAGTCGGACAGGGGTTGGATGGCTACACCTTC.

This chain connects TRBV3-1 (or the pseudogene TRBV3-2) to TRBJ2-3; TRBD2 aligns across 10 bases. The V gene's germline CDR1 is LGHDT and CDR2 YNNKEL (reference sequence). V gave up 7 bases and J gave up 0 bases; unmatched junction bases: 16. This CDR3 comprises 19 residues. The CDR3 bases are TGTGCCAGCATCTCGAGCGGGAGGGCCGGTTCTATCAGCACAGATACGCAGTATTTT. Encoded protein: CASISSGRAGSISTDTQYF.

This chain joins TRBV28 and TRBJ1-1; D gene ambiguous. Germline assignment: CDR1 MDHEN and CDR2 SYDVKM. V was cut by 7 bases and J by 1 base, with 16 bases left in between. This CDR3 contains 15 residues. CDR3 nucleotides: TGTGCCAGCACCGGAAGAGACGGGAAGAACACTGAAGCTTTCTTT. Encoded protein: CASTGRDGKNTEAFF.

This chain's CDR3 is CASSVEGADPTQYTQYF. CDR3 in DNA: TGTGCCAGCAGCGTAGAAGGGGCTGACCCTACCCAATATACGCAGTATTTT. The rearrangement uses TRBV9 and TRBJ2-3; tentative D call: TRBD1 (5 bases). V lost 0 bases and J 7 bases, leaving 21 bases between the germline ends. The CDR3 totals 17 residues. CDR1 and CDR2 from the germline V gene are SGDLS and YYNGEE.

The chain recombines TRBV5-1 with TRBJ1-3; 7 bases fit TRBD1. Trimming removed 4 bases from V and 2 bases from J; junction bases left unmatched: 6. CDR3 length equals 15 residues. CDR1 SGHRS and CDR2 YFSETQ come from the germline V gene. The CDR3: CASSEGQSTGNTIYF. For the CDR3, the DNA is TGCGCCAGCAGCGAGGGACAGTCCACTGGAAACACCATATATTTT.

This chain uses TRBV28 with TRBJ1-1, with D perhaps TRBD1 (5 bases). CDR3 size: 13 residues. CDR1 and CDR2 from the germline V gene are MDHEN and SYDVKM. With 11 bases removed from V and 8 bases from J, the gap between germline ends came to 21 bases. CDR3 sequence (DNA): TGTGCCGCATCGAGGGGCGGGAAAGTAGAAGCTTTCTTT. Its protein is CAASRGGKVEAFF.

The chain combines TRBV29-1 with TRBJ1-2; no reliable D call. Trimming pared 4 bases from V and 1 base from J, leaving 16 bases between. Looked up from germline, CDR1 is SQVTM and CDR2 is ANQGSEA. This CDR3 region has 15 residues. The CDR3 sequence: CSVVREVADNYGYTF. The DNA for the CDR3 is TGCAGCGTTGTTCGGGAGGTGGCGGATAACTATGGCTACACCTTC. Drawing the rest from reference TRBV29-1 and TRBJ1-2, the complete variable domain is SAVISQKPSRDICQRGTSLTIQCQVDSQVTMMFWYRQQPGQSLTLIATANQGSEATYESGFVIDKFPISRPNLTFSTLTVSNMSPEDSSIYLCSVVREVADNYGYTFGSGTRLTVV.

The gene calls are TRBV4-1 and TRBJ2-5; TRBD2 might be the D (6 bases). Germline V gene data show CDR1 as MGHRA and CDR2 as YSYEKL. This CDR3 spans 17 amino acids. V lost 3 bases and J lost 1, with 18 bases in between. CDR3 loop: CASSQDPTGTFQETQYF. The CDR3, as DNA: TGCGCCAGCAGCCAGGACCCCACCGGGACTTTCCAAGAGACCCAGTACTTC.